This T cell receptor (beta chain) appears in the sequencing data of a study of cytomegalovirus exposure and HLA in healthy donors. Overall study: Unique TCRs from HLA-typed donors, about 85 million of them, were held in an early data release. Study findings and constraints: Among donors in an Asian-associated ancestry cluster, a later analysis reportedly found fewer N-insertions than the roughly 610-donor mean.

About this clone itself: Antigen unknown.

This PCR relied on a set of 60 Vbeta primers and 13 Jbeta primers. Sequencing used immunoSEQ multiplex PCR; TCRdb keeps in-frame clones, though not all of them. This sample has over 150,000 clones; roughly 83% occur once, and the top ten carry 1.2%. CDR1 and CDR2 from the germline V gene are WSHSY and SAAADI. The CDR3 is made up of 13 amino acids. V lost 6 bases and J 2 bases, leaving 10 bases between the germline ends. The clonotype was recovered from a boy between 2 and 15 years old in good health and CMV-seronegative. This chain links TRBV10-2 with TRBJ1-1; D may be TRBD1 (6 bases). The sample comprised PBMCs. The DNA of the CDR3 is TGCGCCAGCAGCGGGACATCTAACACTGAAGCTTTCTTT. It specifies CASSGTSNTEAFF.